This T cell receptor (beta chain) came from a study of T cells expressing NK-cell markers. Reprocessing the 5' RACE reads, TCRdb reports a single entry for every CDR3 protein and omits DNA. Here the sample table reports about 180,000 distinct CDR3 sequences. The CDR3 totals 15 residues. Germline lookup yields CDR1 MNHEY and CDR2 SMNVEV (reference sequence). The sequenced material came from blood T cells: a sorted CD56 or NKG2C T cell subset, CD4+ or CD8+ T cells, or bulk PBMC T cells (not recorded which). The chain employs TRBV27 and TRBJ2-3; the D gene TCRdb calls, TRBD1, cannot be checked with no DNA. The receptor was derived from a man between 18 and 69 years old in good health. CDR3 residues: CASSTGTAHTDTQYF.